Listed here is a single T cell receptor (beta chain). Random hexamers were used to reverse transcribe an amount of roughly 0.45 to 1 ug RNA. TCRdb reprocessed the immunoSEQ multiplex PCR reads via MiXCR and lists one record per CDR3 protein. Here the sample spans about 180,000 distinct CDR3 sequences, 90% to 96% being singletons. This specimen belongs to a study of CD8 T cells in Susac syndrome. The sample comprised CD4+ T cells from PBMCs. The receptor was derived from a human donor with multiple sclerosis.

CDR3 in DNA: TGTGCCAGCAGTCCCGTAACAGGTTTCTCCTACGAGCAGTACTTC. Protein sequence: CASSPVTGFSYEQYF. The chain links TRBV12-3 or TRBV12-4 to TRBJ2-7, with D possibly being TRBD1 (5 bases). The CDR3 covers 15 residues. With 5 bases removed from V and 0 bases from J, the gap between germline ends came to 14 bases.